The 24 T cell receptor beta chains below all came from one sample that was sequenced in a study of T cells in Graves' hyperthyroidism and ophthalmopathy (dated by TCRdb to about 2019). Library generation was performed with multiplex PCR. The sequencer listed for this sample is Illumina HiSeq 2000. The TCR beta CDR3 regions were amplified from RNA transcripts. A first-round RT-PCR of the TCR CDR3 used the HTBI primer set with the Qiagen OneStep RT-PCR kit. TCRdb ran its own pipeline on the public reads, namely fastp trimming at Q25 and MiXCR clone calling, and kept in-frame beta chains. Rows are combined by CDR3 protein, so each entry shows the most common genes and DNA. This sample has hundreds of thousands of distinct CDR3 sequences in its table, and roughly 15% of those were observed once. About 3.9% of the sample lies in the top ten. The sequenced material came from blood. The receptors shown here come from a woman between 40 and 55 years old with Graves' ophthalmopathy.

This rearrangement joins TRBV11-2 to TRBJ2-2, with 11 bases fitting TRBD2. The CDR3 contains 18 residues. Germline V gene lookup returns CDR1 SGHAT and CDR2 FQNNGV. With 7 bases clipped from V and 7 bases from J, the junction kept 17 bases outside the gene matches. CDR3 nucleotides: TGTGCCAGCACCCAAAGGGCACTAGCGGGAGCAAGCGGCGGGGAGCTGTTTTTT. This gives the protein CASTQRALAGASGGELFF.

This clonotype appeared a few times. The CDR3 spells CSARSGTGLAFF. CDR3 nucleotide sequence: TGCAGTGCTAGATCAGGGACAGGGTTGGCTTTCTTT. The chain has TRBV20-1 and TRBJ1-1, with 9 bases aligning to TRBD1. Looked up from germline, CDR1 is DFQATT and CDR2 is SNEGSKA (reference sequence). The trim removed 2 bases at V and 11 bases at J, leaving 6 bases unmatched. The CDR3 contains 12 residues.

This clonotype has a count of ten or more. This chain's CDR3 is CASSTGGRGDGYTF. CDR3 sequence (DNA): TGCGCCAGCAGCACCGGGGGCAGGGGGGATGGCTACACCTTC. The chain uses TRBV5-1 and TRBJ1-2; 7 nucleotides match TRBD1. With V trimmed by 4 bases and J by 6 bases, 9 bases remained unmatched. This CDR3 has 14 amino acids. Germline lookup yields CDR1 SGHRS and CDR2 YFSETQ.

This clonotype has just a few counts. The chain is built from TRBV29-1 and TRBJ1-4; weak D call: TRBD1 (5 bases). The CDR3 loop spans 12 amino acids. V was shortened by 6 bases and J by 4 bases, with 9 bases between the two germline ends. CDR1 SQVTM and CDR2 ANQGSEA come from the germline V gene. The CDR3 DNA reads TGCAGCGTGGGACGGATTAATGAAAAACTGTTTTTT. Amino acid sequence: CSVGRINEKLFF. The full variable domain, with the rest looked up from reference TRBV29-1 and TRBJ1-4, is SAVISQKPSRDICQRGTSLTIQCQVDSQVTMMFWYRQQPGQSLTLIATANQGSEATYESGFVIDKFPISRPNLTFSTLTVSNMSPEDSSIYLCSVGRINEKLFFGSGTQLSVL.

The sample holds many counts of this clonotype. In DNA, the CDR3 is TGTGCCAGCAGTTTAGGGTATAGCAATCAGCCCCAGCATTTT. Translated, it gives CASSLGYSNQPQHF. The V call is TRBV27, the J call TRBJ1-5, with D uncertain. The length of the CDR3 is 14 residues. Germline values: CDR1 MNHEY, CDR2 SMNVEV (reference sequence). V lost 2 bases, J lost 0 bases, and 5 bases lay in between.

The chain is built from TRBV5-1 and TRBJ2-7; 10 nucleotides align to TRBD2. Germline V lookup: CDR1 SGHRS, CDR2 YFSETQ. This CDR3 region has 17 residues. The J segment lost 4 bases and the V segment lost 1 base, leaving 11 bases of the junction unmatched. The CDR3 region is CASSLRTGTSVKYEQYF. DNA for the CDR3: TGCGCCAGCAGCTTGAGAACCGGGACTAGCGTGAAGTACGAGCAGTACTTC.

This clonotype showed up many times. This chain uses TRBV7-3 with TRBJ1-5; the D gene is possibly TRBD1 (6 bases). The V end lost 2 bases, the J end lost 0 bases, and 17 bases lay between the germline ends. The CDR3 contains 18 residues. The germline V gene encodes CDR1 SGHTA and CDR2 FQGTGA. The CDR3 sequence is CASSLDAAGEYSNQPQHF. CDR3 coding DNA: TGTGCCAGCAGCTTAGACGCGGCAGGGGAATATAGCAATCAGCCCCAGCATTTT.

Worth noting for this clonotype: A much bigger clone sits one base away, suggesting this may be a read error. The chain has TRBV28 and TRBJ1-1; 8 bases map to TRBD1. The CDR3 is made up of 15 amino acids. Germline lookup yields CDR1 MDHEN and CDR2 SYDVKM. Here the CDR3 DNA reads TGTGCCAGCAGTCCTTGGACAGGGATGAACGCTGAAGCTTTCTTT. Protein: CASSPWTGMNAEAFF.

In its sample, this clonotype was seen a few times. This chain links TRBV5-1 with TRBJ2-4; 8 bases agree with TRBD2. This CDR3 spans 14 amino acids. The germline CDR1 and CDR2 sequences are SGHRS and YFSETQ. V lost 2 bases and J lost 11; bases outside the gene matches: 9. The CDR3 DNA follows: TGCGCCAGCAGCTTAGGGACTAGGGGGGGTTTTCAGTACTTC. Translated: CASSLGTRGGFQYF.

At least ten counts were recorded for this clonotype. The CDR3 reads CASSISTYGYTF. CDR3 coding DNA: TGCGCCAGCAGCATATCGACTTATGGCTACACCTTC. V and J are TRBV5-1 and TRBJ1-2; no clear D. The CDR3 length is 12 residues. Trimming removed 4 bases at V and 5 bases at J, with 9 bases between. Germline-derived CDR1 and CDR2 are SGHRS and YFSETQ. Complete variable domain (other parts from reference TRBV5-1 and TRBJ1-2): KAGVTQTPRYLIKTRGQQVTLSCSPISGHRSVSWYQQTPGQGLQFLFEYFSETQRNKGNFPGRFSGRQFSNSRSEMNVSTLELGDSALYLCASSISTYGYTFGSGTRLTVV.

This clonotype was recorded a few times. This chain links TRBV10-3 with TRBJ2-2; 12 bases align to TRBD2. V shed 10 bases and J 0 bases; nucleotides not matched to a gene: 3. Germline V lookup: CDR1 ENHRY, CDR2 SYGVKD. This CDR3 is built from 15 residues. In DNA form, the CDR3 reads TGTGCCACTAGCGGGAGGGCCTCGAACACCGGGGAGCTGTTTTTT. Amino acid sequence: CATSGRASNTGELFF.

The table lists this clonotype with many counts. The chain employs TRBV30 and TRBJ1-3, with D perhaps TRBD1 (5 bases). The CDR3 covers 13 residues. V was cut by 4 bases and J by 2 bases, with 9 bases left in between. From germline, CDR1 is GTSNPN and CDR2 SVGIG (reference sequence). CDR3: CAWTGRAGNTIYF. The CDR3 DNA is TGTGCCTGGACAGGCAGGGCTGGAAACACCATATATTTT.

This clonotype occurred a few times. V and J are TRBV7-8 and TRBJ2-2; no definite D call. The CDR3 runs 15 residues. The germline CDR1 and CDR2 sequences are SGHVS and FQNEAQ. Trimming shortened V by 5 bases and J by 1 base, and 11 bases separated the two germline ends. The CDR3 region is CASSPTPKNTGELFF. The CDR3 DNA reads TGTGCCAGCAGCCCAACCCCAAAGAACACCGGGGAGCTGTTTTTT.

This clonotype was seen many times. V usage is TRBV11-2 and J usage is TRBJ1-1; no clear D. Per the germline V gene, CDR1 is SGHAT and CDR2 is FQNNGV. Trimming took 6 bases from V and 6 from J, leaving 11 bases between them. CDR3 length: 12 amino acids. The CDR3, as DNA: TGTGCCAGCAGTATTAGGGAACCTGAAGCTTTCTTT. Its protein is CASSIREPEAFF.

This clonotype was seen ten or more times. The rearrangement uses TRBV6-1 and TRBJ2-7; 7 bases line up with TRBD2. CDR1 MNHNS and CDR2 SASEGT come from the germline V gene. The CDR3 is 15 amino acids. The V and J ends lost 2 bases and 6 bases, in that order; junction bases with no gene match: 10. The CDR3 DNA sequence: TGTGCCAGCAGTGAAAGGGCCAGCGGGAAGCTCGAGCAGTACTTC. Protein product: CASSERASGKLEQYF.

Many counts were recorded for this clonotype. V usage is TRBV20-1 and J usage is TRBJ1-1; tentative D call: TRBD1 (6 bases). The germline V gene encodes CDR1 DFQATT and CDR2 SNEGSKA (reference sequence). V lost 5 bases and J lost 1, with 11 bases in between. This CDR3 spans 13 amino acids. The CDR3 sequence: CSAWDTSNTEAFF. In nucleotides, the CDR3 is TGCAGTGCTTGGGACACTTCGAACACTGAAGCTTTCTTT.

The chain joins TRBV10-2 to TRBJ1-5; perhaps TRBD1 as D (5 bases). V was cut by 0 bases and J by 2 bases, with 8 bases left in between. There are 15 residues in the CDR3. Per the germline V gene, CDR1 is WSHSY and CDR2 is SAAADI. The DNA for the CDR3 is TGCGCCAGCAGTGAGTCGACGACAGGCAATCAGCCCCAGCATTTT. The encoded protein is CASSESTTGNQPQHF.

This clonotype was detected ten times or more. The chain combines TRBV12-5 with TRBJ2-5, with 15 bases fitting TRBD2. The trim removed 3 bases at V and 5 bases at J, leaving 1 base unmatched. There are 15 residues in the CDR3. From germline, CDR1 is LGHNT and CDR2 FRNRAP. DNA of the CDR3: TGTGCTAGTGGTTTAGGGACTAGCGGGAGGGAGACCCAGTACTTC. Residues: CASGLGTSGRETQYF.

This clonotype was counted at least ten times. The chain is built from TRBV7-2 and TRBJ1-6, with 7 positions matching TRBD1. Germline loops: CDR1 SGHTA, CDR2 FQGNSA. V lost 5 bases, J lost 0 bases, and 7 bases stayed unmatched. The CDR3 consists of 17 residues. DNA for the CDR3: TGTGCCAGCAGCCGGACAGGATTGAGCTCCTATAATTCACCCCTCCACTTT. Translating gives CASSRTGLSSYNSPLHF.

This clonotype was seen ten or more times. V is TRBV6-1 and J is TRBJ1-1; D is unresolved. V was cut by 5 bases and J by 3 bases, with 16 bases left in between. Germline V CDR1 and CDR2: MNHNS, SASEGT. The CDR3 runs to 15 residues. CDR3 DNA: TGTGCCAGCAGTCCTATATCTTCCGGGGACACTGAAGCTTTCTTT. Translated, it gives CASSPISSGDTEAFF.

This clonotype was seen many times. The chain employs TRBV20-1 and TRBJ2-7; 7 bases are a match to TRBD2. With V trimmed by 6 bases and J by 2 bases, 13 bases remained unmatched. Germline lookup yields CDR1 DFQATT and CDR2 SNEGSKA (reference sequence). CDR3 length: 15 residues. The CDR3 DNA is TGCAGTGCCATCACACCGGGACTACGAGCCTACGAGCAGTACTTC. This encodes CSAITPGLRAYEQYF.

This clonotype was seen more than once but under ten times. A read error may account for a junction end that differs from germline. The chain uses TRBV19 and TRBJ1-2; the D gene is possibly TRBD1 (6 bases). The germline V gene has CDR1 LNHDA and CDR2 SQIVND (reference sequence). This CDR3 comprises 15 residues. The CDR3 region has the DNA TGTGCCAGTAGTCACAGGGCTCTTTATAACTATAGCTACACCTTC. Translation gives CASSHRALYNYSYTF.

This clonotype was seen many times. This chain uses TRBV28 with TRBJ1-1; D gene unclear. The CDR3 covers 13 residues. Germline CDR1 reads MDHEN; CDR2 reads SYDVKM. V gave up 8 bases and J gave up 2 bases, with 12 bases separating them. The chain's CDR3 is CASAWPGNTEAFF. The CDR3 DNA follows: TGTGCCAGCGCCTGGCCCGGAAACACTGAAGCTTTCTTT.

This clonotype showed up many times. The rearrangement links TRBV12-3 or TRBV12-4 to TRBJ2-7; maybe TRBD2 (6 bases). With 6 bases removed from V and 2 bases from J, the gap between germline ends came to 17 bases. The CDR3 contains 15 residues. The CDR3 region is CASRFGVAAPYEQYF. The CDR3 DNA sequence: TGTGCCAGCAGATTCGGGGTAGCGGCCCCCTACGAGCAGTACTTC.